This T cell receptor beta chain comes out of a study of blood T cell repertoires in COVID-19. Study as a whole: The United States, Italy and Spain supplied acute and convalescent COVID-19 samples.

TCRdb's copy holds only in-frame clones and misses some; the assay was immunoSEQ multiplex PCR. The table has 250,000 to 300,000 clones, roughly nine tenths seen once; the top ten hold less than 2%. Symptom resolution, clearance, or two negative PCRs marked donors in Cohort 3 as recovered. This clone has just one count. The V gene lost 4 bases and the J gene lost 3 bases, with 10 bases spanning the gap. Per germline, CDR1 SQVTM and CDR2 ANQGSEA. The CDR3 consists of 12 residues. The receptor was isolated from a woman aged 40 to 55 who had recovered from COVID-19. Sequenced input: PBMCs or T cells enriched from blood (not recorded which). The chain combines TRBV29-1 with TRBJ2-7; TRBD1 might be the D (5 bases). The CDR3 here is CSVGRDSYEQYF. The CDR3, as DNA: TGCAGCGTTGGCAGGGATAGCTACGAGCAGTACTTC.